Below, 13 T cell receptor beta chains from the same sample are listed, as sequenced in a study of blood T cell repertoires in COVID-19. Some clones are missing from TCRdb's copy, which holds only in-frame ones; the method was immunoSEQ multiplex PCR. The data hold about 17,000 clones, with around 87% observed a single time. The sample comprised peripheral blood. The receptors come from a man aged 45-65 years with active COVID-19.

The V gene is TRBV6-2 or TRBV6-3, the J gene TRBJ2-7, with D perhaps TRBD2 (5 bases). In germline, CDR1 is MNHEY, CDR2 SVGEGT. CDR3 length: 12 residues. With 2 bases removed from V and 4 bases from J, the gap between germline ends came to 6 bases. CDR3 coding DNA: TGTGCCAGCAGTTACACGGGGTACGAGCAGTACTTC. Its protein product is CASSYTGYEQYF.

This chain uses TRBV28 with TRBJ2-7; TRBD2 is a possible D gene (6 bases). Deletions cut 5 bases from V and 0 bases from J, with 14 bases between. From germline, CDR1 is MDHEN and CDR2 SYDVKM. The length of the CDR3 is 15 residues. For the CDR3, the DNA is TGTGCCAGCAGTGCGAGCGGGTCAAGCTCCTACGAGCAGTACTTC. Encoded protein: CASSASGSSSYEQYF.

J is TRBJ1-6 and V is TRBV7-3; 8 bases are a match to TRBD1. V gave up 5 bases and J gave up 9 bases; unmatched junction bases: 9. The CDR3 is made up of 15 amino acids. The germline V gene has CDR1 SGHTA and CDR2 FQGTGA. The CDR3 nucleotides read TGTGCCAGCAGCCCGGGGGGACAGGTGATTTCACCCCTCCACTTT. Protein: CASSPGGQVISPLHF.

This clone came up once. This chain uses TRBV9 with TRBJ2-2, with TRBD2 identical over 12 bases. Germline CDR1 reads SGDLS; CDR2 reads YYNGEE. The length of the CDR3 is 15 residues. Germline trimming cut 4 bases from V and 4 bases from J; bases unmatched to any gene: 2. CDR3 nucleotide sequence: TGTGCCAGCAGCCCGACTAGCGGGAGCACCGGGGAGCTGTTTTTT. This gives the protein CASSPTSGSTGELFF.

The CDR3 here is CASRWRTNTGELFF. In DNA form, the CDR3 reads TGTGCCAGCAGATGGCGGACGAACACCGGGGAGCTGTTTTTT. This chain uses TRBV2 with TRBJ2-2; D remains unclear. Trimming left V 6 bases short and J 0 bases short, with 8 bases between. The CDR3 extends over 14 amino acids. Per germline, CDR1 SNHLY and CDR2 FYNNEI. The whole variable domain, filled in from reference TRBV2 and TRBJ2-2, reads EPEVTQTPSHQVTQMGQEVILRCVPISNHLYFYWYRQILGQKVEFLVSFYNNEISEKSEIFDDQFSVERPDGSNFTLKIRSTKLEDSAMYFCASRWRTNTGELFFGEGSRLTVL.

The chain links TRBV28 to TRBJ1-5, with D perhaps matching TRBD1 (6 bases). This CDR3 is 13 amino acids long. V dropped 3 bases and J dropped 5 bases, with 8 bases sitting between them. Germline values: CDR1 MDHEN, CDR2 SYDVKM. As DNA, the CDR3 is TGTGCCAGCAGTTTGGGGGCGGATCAGCCCCAGCATTTT. Translation gives CASSLGADQPQHF.

The V gene is TRBV19, the J gene TRBJ1-2, with TRBD1 identical over 9 bases. CDR1 and CDR2 from the germline V gene are LNHDA and SQIVND (reference sequence). This CDR3 comprises 20 residues. The ends lost 7 bases at V and 4 bases at J; junction bases unmatched: 25. As DNA, the CDR3 is TGTGCCAGTATGGGGGGGGCGGCGTCCCGGGACAGGGAACAGGGCTATGGCTACACCTTC. Its protein is CASMGGAASRDREQGYGYTF.

The chain combines TRBV27 with TRBJ1-5, with TRBD1 matching 8 bases. The V gene end was trimmed by 5 bases and the J gene end by 5 bases; junction bases not matched to a gene: 11. Germline loops: CDR1 MNHEY, CDR2 SMNVEV (reference sequence). The CDR3 covers 16 residues. The DNA of the CDR3 is TGTGCCAGCAGTCAAGTAGGACAGGGTAACTATCAGCCCCAGCATTTT. Translated: CASSQVGQGNYQPQHF.

The chain couples TRBV10-3 to TRBJ2-7, with D perhaps TRBD2 (5 bases). Trimming took off 3 bases at V and 0 bases at J, with 12 bases between the two ends. CDR3 length: 15 amino acids. CDR1 and CDR2 from the germline V gene are ENHRY and SYGVKD. The CDR3 coding sequence is TGTGCCATCAGTGAAGGTGACGGGATCTCCTACGAGCAGTACTTC. This translates into CAISEGDGISYEQYF.

The chain couples TRBV4-3 to TRBJ2-3, with 7 bases that match TRBD2. Germline V lookup: CDR1 LGHNA, CDR2 YSLEER. J gave up 1 base and V 4 bases, and 11 bases lay outside the gene matches. The CDR3 covers 17 residues. DNA for the CDR3: TGCGCCAGCAGCCCGTCAGCGGGATTGACGGGCACAGATACGCAGTATTTT. It specifies CASSPSAGLTGTDTQYF.

The chain recombines TRBV4-1 with TRBJ2-1; weak D call: TRBD2 (6 bases). Germline CDR1 is MGHRA and CDR2 is YSYEKL. Trimming shortened V by 0 bases and J by 3 bases, and 6 bases separated the two germline ends. The CDR3 totals 14 residues. Here the CDR3 DNA reads TGCGCCAGCAGCCAAGAGCGGGACTACAATGAGCAGTTCTTC. Translating it yields CASSQERDYNEQFF.

This clone was counted once. The CDR3 DNA is TGTGCCAGCAGCGGGGACAACGCGGGCGGCTACACCTTC. Encoded protein: CASSGDNAGGYTF. This chain links TRBV7-2 with TRBJ1-2, with D tentatively TRBD1 (6 bases). The CDR3 consists of 13 residues. Germline values: CDR1 SGHTA, CDR2 FQGNSA. Between the trimmed V and J ends, which lost 5 bases and 8 bases, there was a span of 15 bases.

This clone is a singleton in its sample. The chain joins TRBV19 to TRBJ2-1; D not resolved. There are 14 residues in the CDR3. Germline assignment: CDR1 LNHDA and CDR2 SQIVND (reference sequence). Trimming removed 1 base at V and 5 bases at J, with 9 bases between. The CDR3 sequence is CASSIGQANNEQFF. The DNA of the CDR3 is TGTGCCAGTAGTATAGGGCAGGCGAACAATGAGCAGTTCTTC.